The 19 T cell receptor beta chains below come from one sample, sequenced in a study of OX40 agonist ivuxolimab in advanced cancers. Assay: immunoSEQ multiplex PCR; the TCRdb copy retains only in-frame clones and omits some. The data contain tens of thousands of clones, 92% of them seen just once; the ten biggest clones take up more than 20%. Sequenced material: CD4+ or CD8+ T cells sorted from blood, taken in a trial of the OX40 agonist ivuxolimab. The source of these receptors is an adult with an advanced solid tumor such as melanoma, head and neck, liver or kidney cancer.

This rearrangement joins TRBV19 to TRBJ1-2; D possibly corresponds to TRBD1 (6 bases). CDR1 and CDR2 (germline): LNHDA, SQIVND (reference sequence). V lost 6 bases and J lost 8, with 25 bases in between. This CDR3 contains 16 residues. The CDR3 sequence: CASRDSSWNYGGGYTF. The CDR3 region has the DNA TGTGCCAGTAGGGACAGCAGTTGGAACTATGGCGGAGGCTACACCTTC.

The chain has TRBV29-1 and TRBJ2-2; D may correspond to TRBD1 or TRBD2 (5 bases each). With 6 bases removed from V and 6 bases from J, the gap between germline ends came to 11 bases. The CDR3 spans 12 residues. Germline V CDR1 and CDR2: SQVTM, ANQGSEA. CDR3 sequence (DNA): TGCAGCGTCCCAGGGACCGCCGGGGAGCTGTTTTTT. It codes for CSVPGTAGELFF.

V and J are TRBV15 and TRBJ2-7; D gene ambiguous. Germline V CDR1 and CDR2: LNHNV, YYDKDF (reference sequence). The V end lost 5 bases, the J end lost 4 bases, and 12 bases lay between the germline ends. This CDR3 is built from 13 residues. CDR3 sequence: CATSERLLYEQYF. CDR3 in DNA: TGTGCCACCAGCGAACGCTTACTTTACGAGCAGTACTTC.

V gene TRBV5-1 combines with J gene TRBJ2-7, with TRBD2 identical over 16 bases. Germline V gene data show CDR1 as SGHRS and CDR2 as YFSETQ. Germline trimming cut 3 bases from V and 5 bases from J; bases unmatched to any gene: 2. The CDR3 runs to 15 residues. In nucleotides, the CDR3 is TGCGCCAGCAGCTATGGGACTAGCGGGAGGGACGAGCAGTACTTC. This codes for CASSYGTSGRDEQYF. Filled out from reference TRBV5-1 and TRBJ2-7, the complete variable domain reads KAGVTQTPRYLIKTRGQQVTLSCSPISGHRSVSWYQQTPGQGLQFLFEYFSETQRNKGNFPGRFSGRQFSNSRSEMNVSTLELGDSALYLCASSYGTSGRDEQYFGPGTRLTVT.

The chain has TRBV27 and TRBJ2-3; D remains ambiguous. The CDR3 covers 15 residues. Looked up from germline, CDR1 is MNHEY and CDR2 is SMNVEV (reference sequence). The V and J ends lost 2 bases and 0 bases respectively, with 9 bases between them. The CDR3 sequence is CASSLTAPSTDTQYF. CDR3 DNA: TGTGCCAGCAGTTTAACCGCACCTAGCACAGATACGCAGTATTTT.

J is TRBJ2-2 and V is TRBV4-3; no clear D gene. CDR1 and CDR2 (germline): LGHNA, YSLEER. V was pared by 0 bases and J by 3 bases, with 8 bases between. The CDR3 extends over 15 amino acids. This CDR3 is CASSQEGIDTGELFF. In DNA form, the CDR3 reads TGCGCCAGCAGCCAAGAGGGGATAGACACCGGGGAGCTGTTTTTT.

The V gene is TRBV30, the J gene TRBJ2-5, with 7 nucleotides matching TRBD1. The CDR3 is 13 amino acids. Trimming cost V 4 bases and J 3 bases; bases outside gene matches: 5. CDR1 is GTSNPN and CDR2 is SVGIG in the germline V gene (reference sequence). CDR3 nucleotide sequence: TGTGCCTGGACCAGGGGGATCGAAGAGACCCAGTACTTC. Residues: CAWTRGIEETQYF.

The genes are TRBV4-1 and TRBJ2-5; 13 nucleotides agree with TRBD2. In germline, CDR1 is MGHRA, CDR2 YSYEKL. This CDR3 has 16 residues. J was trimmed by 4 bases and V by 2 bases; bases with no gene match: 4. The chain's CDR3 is CASSQRGLAGRETQYF. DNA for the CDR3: TGCGCCAGCAGCCAAAGGGGACTAGCGGGAAGAGAGACCCAGTACTTC.

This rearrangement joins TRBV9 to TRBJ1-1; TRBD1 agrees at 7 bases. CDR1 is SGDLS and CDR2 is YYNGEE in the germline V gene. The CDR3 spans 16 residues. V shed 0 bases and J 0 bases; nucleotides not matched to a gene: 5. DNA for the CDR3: TGTGCCAGCAGCGTAGGGCTCGGACAGGTGAACACTGAAGCTTTCTTT. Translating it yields CASSVGLGQVNTEAFF.

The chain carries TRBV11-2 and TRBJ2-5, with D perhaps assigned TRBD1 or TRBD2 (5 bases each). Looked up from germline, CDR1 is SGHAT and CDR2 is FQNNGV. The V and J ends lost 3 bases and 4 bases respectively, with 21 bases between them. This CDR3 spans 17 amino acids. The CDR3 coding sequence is TGTGCCAGCAGCTTGGACTCTCCCGGGACCCGCCTAGAGACCCAGTACTTC. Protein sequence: CASSLDSPGTRLETQYF.

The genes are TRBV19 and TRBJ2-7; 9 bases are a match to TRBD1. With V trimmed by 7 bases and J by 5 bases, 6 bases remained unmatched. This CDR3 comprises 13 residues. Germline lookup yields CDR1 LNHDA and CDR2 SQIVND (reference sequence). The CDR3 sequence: CASIRDRENEQYF. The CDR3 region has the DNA TGTGCCAGTATTCGGGACAGGGAGAACGAGCAGTACTTC.

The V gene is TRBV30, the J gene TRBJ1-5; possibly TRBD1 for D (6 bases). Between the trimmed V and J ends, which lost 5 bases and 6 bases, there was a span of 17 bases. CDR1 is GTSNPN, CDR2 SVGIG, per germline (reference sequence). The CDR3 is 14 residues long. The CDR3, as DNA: TGTGCCTGGGGTTTAGGAGGGGGTGGTCAGCCCCAGCATTTT. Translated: CAWGLGGGGQPQHF.

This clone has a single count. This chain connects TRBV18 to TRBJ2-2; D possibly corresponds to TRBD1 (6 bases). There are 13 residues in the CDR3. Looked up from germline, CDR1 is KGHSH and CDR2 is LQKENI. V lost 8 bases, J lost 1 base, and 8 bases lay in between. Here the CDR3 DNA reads TGTGCCAGCGGGACAAGGAACACCGGGGAGCTGTTTTTT. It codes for CASGTRNTGELFF.

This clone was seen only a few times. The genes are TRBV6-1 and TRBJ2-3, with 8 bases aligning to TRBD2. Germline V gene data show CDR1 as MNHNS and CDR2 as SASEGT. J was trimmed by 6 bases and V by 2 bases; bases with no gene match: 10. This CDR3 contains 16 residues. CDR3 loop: CASSELGTSIMDTQYF. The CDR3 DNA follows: TGTGCCAGCAGTGAATTGGGGACTAGTATTATGGATACGCAGTATTTT.

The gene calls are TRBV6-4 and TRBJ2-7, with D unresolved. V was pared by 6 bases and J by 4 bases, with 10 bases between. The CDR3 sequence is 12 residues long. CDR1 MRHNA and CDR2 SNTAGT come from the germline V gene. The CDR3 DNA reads TGTGCCAGCAGAGGCAGGAGATACGAGCAGTACTTC. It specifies CASRGRRYEQYF.

The CDR3 bases are TGCAGCGTTGAATCGGCAGGGGGCTACGAGCAGTACTTC. Protein sequence: CSVESAGGYEQYF. The chain is built from TRBV29-1 and TRBJ2-7, with TRBD1 identical over 7 bases. The germline gives CDR1 SQVTM, CDR2 ANQGSEA. CDR3 length equals 13 residues. V was pared by 2 bases and J by 3 bases, with 4 bases of the junction left unmatched.

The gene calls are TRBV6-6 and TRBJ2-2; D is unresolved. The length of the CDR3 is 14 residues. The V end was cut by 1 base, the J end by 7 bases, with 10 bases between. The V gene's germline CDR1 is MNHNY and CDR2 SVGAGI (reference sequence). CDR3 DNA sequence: TGTGCCAGCAGTTACTTGACTCATAGCGGGGAGCTGTTTTTT. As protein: CASSYLTHSGELFF.

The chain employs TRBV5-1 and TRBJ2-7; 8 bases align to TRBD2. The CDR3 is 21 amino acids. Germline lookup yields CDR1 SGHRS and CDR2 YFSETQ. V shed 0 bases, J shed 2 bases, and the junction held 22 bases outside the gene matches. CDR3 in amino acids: CASSLGGFGVLAARLAYEQYF. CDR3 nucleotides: TGCGCCAGCAGCTTGGGAGGGTTCGGGGTACTAGCGGCAAGGTTGGCCTACGAGCAGTACTTC. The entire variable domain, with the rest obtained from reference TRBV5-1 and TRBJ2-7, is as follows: KAGVTQTPRYLIKTRGQQVTLSCSPISGHRSVSWYQQTPGQGLQFLFEYFSETQRNKGNFPGRFSGRQFSNSRSEMNVSTLELGDSALYLCASSLGGFGVLAARLAYEQYFGPGTRLTVT.

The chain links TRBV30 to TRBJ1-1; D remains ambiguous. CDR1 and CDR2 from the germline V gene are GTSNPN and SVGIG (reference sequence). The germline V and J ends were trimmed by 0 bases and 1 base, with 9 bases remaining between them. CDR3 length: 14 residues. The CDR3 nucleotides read TGTGCCTGGAGTGTGGGGATTTCGAACACTGAAGCTTTCTTT. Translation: CAWSVGISNTEAFF.